This T cell receptor (beta chain) was documented in a study of blood T cell repertoires in COVID-19. How the authors handled the data: Reference gene primer amplification gave estimated nucleated cell counts. Profiling relied on immunoSEQ multiplex PCR, and the TCRdb table lists in-frame clones only, not all of them. The D gene and trimming were derived from the DNA, and the V and J assignments and clone size from that table. This sample has about 170,000 clones, with around four fifths found just once. This clone was counted once. Material: peripheral blood. The receptor was isolated from a woman aged 80 or over with COVID-19, enrolled during active disease.

This chain's CDR3 is CASSVRTAPNTGELFF. CDR3 sequence (DNA): TGTGCCAGCAGCGTTCGGACAGCCCCGAACACCGGGGAGCTGTTTTTT. This chain joins TRBV9 and TRBJ2-2, with D maybe TRBD1 (6 bases). Germline V CDR1 and CDR2: SGDLS, YYNGEE. Trimming took off 2 bases at V and 0 bases at J, with 11 bases between the two ends. The CDR3 has 16 amino acids.